This T cell receptor (beta chain) was profiled in a study of beta chain features in type 1 diabetes (dated by TCRdb to the late 2010s). A note on the overall study: Mean age, gender distribution, total cell number and subset yield did not differ between patients and healthy donors. Across all samples, about 110 million sorted cells were examined, and cell number per subset correlated strongly with RNA yield. Regulatory and stem cell-like memory subsets were obtained from only 8 patients and roughly eight healthy donors, while naive and central memory subsets were obtained from all 28 donors. The study compared the TCRB repertoires of sorted circulating CD4+ T cell subsets in recently diagnosed type 1 diabetes patients with those in matched healthy donors. Overall study outcomes, separate from this receptor: Because the HLA sub-analyses included only small numbers of individuals, any influence of HLA type on TCRB rearrangement was left unresolved. At VDJ recombination sites, patients with type 1 diabetes made fewer insertions and deleted more nucleotides, a pattern implying thymic rearrangement abnormalities. Shorter templates might be favored by PCR, yet because patient and control samples were amplified and corrected together, any such skew would affect both groups equally. Sequencing cDNA rather than genomic DNA could over-represent highly expressing activated cells, although activation and CD3 levels did not differ between groups. Naive, central memory and regulatory TCRB repertoires appeared to be more similar among patients than among healthy donors. In all four CD4+ subsets, TCRB CDR3 length was moderately but significantly shorter in type 1 diabetes patients.

This clone was counted only a few times. Its antigen is not yet known. No base quality information exists; no much larger clone differs at one position. Each donor gave one peripheral blood draw, averaging around 120 mL, which was collected into heparinised tubes. A BD FACSAria II was used to sort naive, central memory, regulatory and stem cell-like memory CD4+ T cells with a panel that included CD45RO, CCR7, CD25, CD127, CD95 and CD27. Purity was above 95% for every sorted population. PBMCs were separated immediately by Lymphoprep density gradient centrifugation and were stained directly, without being cultured. So that batch effects would be minimized, each experiment stained and sorted samples in pairs, pairing one healthy donor with one patient. All of the isolated RNA was reverse transcribed with the High Capacity cDNA Reverse Transcription Kit, so expressed TCRB transcripts were sequenced. Naive, central memory and regulatory T cell samples underwent deep immunoSEQ sequencing, averaging about 3.5 million total reads per sample. Sorted cells were lysed in RLT buffer and RNA was extracted with DNase-treated RNeasy Micro or Mini kits, depending on cell number. To prevent cross-contamination, each cell subset was processed individually, whereas patient and healthy donor samples were processed jointly. TCRB sequences were amplified from cDNA with the immunoSEQ multiplex PCR, producing 87-bp fragments spanning the CDR3 region. Sequencing of the amplicons was performed on the Illumina HiSeq platform. Under the source paper's analysis protocol: PCR bias was corrected computationally using synthetic template baselines, and reads within Hamming distance 2 were collapsed, with unmergeable singletons discarded. Reads were aligned to IMGT to assign V, D and J genes, CDR3 length, and insertions or deletions at six rearrangement sites. Within each subset, clonotype counts were normalized to the number of sorted cells before true diversity and Gini coefficients were calculated with the tcR R package. The overlap coefficient, calculated on TCRB nucleotide sequences, was used to quantify repertoire sharing. As a proxy for the pre-selection repertoire, out-of-frame TCRB sequences from naive cells were analyzed. This is the immuneACCESS table as TCRdb keeps it, with only in-frame sequences that have V and J called. A part of the clones is gone; compared with another copy, unresolved V genes explain less than half, and the rest is unexplained. That table furnishes V, J and clone size, whereas the DNA furnished D and trimming. The sample table contains under 250,000 clones; only one count was recorded for approximately 14% of them. The ten top clones hold around 0.03% of the sample.

The V end loses 3 bases and the J end loses 4 bases, and a stretch of 10 bases separates them. The cysteine opens and the phenylalanine closes a CDR3 of 13 amino acids. Just the 39-base CDR3 DNA is kept, in frame starting at base 1. Based on the germline V gene, the CDR1 and CDR2 sequences are SGHDT and YYEEEE. Sequenced: naive CD4+ T cells from blood. Explained via the paper, the cell subset or site label denotes: true naive CD4+ T cells. This clonotype was sampled from a woman aged 40 to 50 in good health. The chain couples TRBV5-6 to TRBJ1-2; the D gene cannot be named for sure. The CDR3 sequence is CASSYGRFYGYTF. The DNA sequence is given as TGTGCCAGCAGCTATGGGAGGTTCTATGGCTACACCTTC.